A selection of T cell receptor beta chains follows, all from one sample in a study of regulatory T cells in long-lasting Graves disease. TCRdb called the multiplex PCR reads again in MiXCR, with one record for every CDR3 protein. The sample contains around 450,000 distinct CDR3 sequences, about 22% of which appear only once. Sequences were derived from peripheral blood mononuclear cells (PBMCs), sampled when the disease was refractory, from a patient treated with antithyroid drugs. The origin of the receptors is a female donor with Graves disease. Both conserved end residues are part of each CDR3. A D gene is named only where the DNA matches it firmly. For some rows the clone size is stated as once, few or many, or as a class when expanded; others skip it.

size: few
V: TRBV2
D: NA
J: TRBJ1-4
DNA: TGTGCCACCAATGGACGGCCTAATGAAAAACTGTTTTTT
CDR3: CATNGRPNEKLFF

size: many
V: TRBV7-2
D: NA
J: TRBJ1-1
DNA: TGTGCCAGCAGCTTAGCACGGGAGAACACTGAAGCTTTCTTT
CDR3: CASSLARENTEAFF

size: many
V: TRBV20-1
D: TRBD1
J: TRBJ1-5
DNA: TGCAGTGCTAGCAACCTCGGGACAGGGGAAAATCAGCCCCAGCATTTT
CDR3: CSASNLGTGENQPQHF

size: NA
V: TRBV28
D: TRBD1
J: TRBJ1-3
DNA: TGTGCCAGCAGTTTTGGTCCCGGGACAGGGTTCGGAAACACCATATATTTT
CDR3: CASSFGPGTGFGNTIYF

size: NA
V: TRBV6-1
D: NA
J: TRBJ1-5
DNA: TGTGCCAGCCGCTTGGGTTATCAGCCCCAGCATTTT
CDR3: CASRLGYQPQHF

size: many
V: TRBV20-1
D: NA
J: TRBJ1-2
DNA: TGCAGTGCTAGAGAGGGGGGGAGCTATGGCTACACCTTC
CDR3: CSAREGGSYGYTF

size: many
V: TRBV6-5
D: NA
J: TRBJ1-1
DNA: TGTGCCAGCAGTTATCAGAAGACGAACACTGAAGCTTTCTTT
CDR3: CASSYQKTNTEAFF

size: NA
V: TRBV29-1
D: NA
J: TRBJ1-2
DNA: TGCAGCGTTGCCGGGACCGCGACTAGTGAGGGCTACACCTTC
CDR3: CSVAGTATSEGYTF

size: few
V: TRBV3-1
D: NA
J: TRBJ2-2
DNA: TGTGCCAGCAGCGGACCGGGCGCCGGGGAGCTGTTTTTT
CDR3: CASSGPGAGELFF

size: few
V: TRBV7-2
D: NA
J: TRBJ2-5
DNA: TGTGCCAGCAGCCCCGGGGACGTCCGGGTAGGAGAGACCCAGTACTTC
CDR3: CASSPGDVRVGETQYF

size: many
V: TRBV28
D: NA
J: TRBJ2-7
DNA: TGTGCCAGCAGTTTGGGTCAGGAGGCCTACGAGCAGTACTTC
CDR3: CASSLGQEAYEQYF

size: many
V: TRBV29-1
D: NA
J: TRBJ2-4
DNA: TGCAGCGCCCATTTGGGTTGGGGGGCCAAAAACATTCAGTACTTC
CDR3: CSAHLGWGAKNIQYF

size: many
V: TRBV20-1
D: TRBD2
J: TRBJ2-5
DNA: TGCAGTGCCCCCCCTAGCGGGAGACGAGAGACCCAGTACTTC
CDR3: CSAPPSGRRETQYF

size: many
V: TRBV11-2
D: NA
J: TRBJ1-1
DNA: TGTGCCAGCAGTTGGGGACAACTGAACACTGAAGCTTTCTTT
CDR3: CASSWGQLNTEAFF

size: many
V: TRBV28
D: NA
J: TRBJ1-5
DNA: TGTGCCAGCAGTCCCCCGGGCCCAAAGCCGCCCCAGCATTTT
CDR3: CASSPPGPKPPQHF

size: many
V: TRBV11-2
D: TRBD2
J: TRBJ2-2
DNA: TGTGCCAGCAGCTTAGTCAGGGAGGGCACCGGGGAGCTGTTTTTT
CDR3: CASSLVREGTGELFF

size: many
V: TRBV28
D: TRBD1
J: TRBJ1-1
DNA: TGTGCCAGCAGACGACAGGGAAACATGAACACTGAAGCTTTCTTT
CDR3: CASRRQGNMNTEAFF

size: many
V: TRBV2
D: TRBD1
J: TRBJ1-5
DNA: TGTGCCAGCAGTCAGACAGGGGCCCATGGGCAGCCCCAGCATTTT
CDR3: CASSQTGAHGQPQHF

size: NA
V: TRBV7-3
D: TRBD2
J: TRBJ2-7
DNA: TGTGCCAGCAGCACGAGCGGGACTAGAGCCTACGAGCAGTACTTC
CDR3: CASSTSGTRAYEQYF

size: many
V: TRBV12-5
D: NA
J: TRBJ1-5
DNA: TGTGCTAGTGGTTTCTCCAACAATCAGCCCCAGCATTTT
CDR3: CASGFSNNQPQHF

size: few
V: TRBV11-2
D: TRBD1
J: TRBJ2-5
DNA: TGTGCCAGCAGCCCATCCGGGACAGGGTTTTCGGAGACCCAGTACTTC
CDR3: CASSPSGTGFSETQYF

size: many
V: TRBV10-3
D: TRBD1
J: TRBJ1-2
DNA: TGTGCCATCAGGCTCGGACAGGGACAAGGAGGCTACACCTTC
CDR3: CAIRLGQGQGGYTF

size: NA
V: TRBV6-9
D: NA
J: TRBJ2-7
DNA: TGTGCCAGCAGTTACAACCCGGGACCCCCCTTCTACGAGCAGTACTTC
CDR3: CASSYNPGPPFYEQYF

size: few
V: TRBV6-1
D: NA
J: TRBJ1-5
DNA: TGTGCCAGCCCTAAATCGGGAGGGGTCCTTTTCTCTTATCAGCCCCAGCATTTT
CDR3: CASPKSGGVLFSYQPQHF

size: NA
V: TRBV5-5
D: NA
J: TRBJ2-3
DNA: TGTGCCAGCACCACCCTCCGGACCGGACAAGGAAGCACAGATACGCAGTATTTT
CDR3: CASTTLRTGQGSTDTQYF

size: NA
V: TRBV20-1
D: NA
J: TRBJ2-4
DNA: TGCAGTGCTAACACGTTTGGGGGAATAGCCAAAAACATTCAGTACTTC
CDR3: CSANTFGGIAKNIQYF

size: many
V: TRBV29-1
D: NA
J: TRBJ2-7
DNA: TGCAGCGTTGAAGGGGCAGGACGCCGCTACGAGCAGTACTTC
CDR3: CSVEGAGRRYEQYF

size: NA
V: TRBV28
D: NA
J: TRBJ1-6
DNA: TGTGCCAGCAGATCGATAGGGAATTCACCCCTCCACTTT
CDR3: CASRSIGNSPLHF

size: NA
V: TRBV2
D: TRBD1
J: TRBJ1-2
DNA: TGTGCCAGCAGACCCGGGACAGTCCGGTCCTATGGCTACACCTTC
CDR3: CASRPGTVRSYGYTF

size: few
V: TRBV7-2
D: NA
J: TRBJ2-5
DNA: TGTGCCAGCAGCTCCCCGTACCAAGAGACCCAGTACTTC
CDR3: CASSSPYQETQYF

size: many
V: TRBV2
D: NA
J: TRBJ2-2
DNA: TGTGCCAGCATCTGGGGCACCGGGGAGCTGTTTTTT
CDR3: CASIWGTGELFF

size: few
V: TRBV19
D: NA
J: TRBJ2-7
DNA: TGTGCCAGTAGTAGGAGACAGGCCGAGCAGTACTTC
CDR3: CASSRRQAEQYF

size: NA
V: TRBV3-1
D: NA
J: TRBJ1-2
DNA: TGTGCCAACAGCCCGTTCGTGGGGGGTGGCTACACCTTC
CDR3: CANSPFVGGGYTF

size: many
V: TRBV11-2
D: NA
J: TRBJ2-7
DNA: TGTGCCAGCAGCGACCTAAAGGGATACTACGAGCAGTACTTC
CDR3: CASSDLKGYYEQYF

size: NA
V: TRBV7-9
D: TRBD1
J: TRBJ2-5
DNA: TGTGCCAGCAGCGCCGGACAGGGAGTGACCCAGTACTTC
CDR3: CASSAGQGVTQYF

size: NA
V: TRBV11-3
D: NA
J: TRBJ1-3
DNA: TGTGCCAGCAGCCTCAGGGAGGCTGGAAACACCATATATTTT
CDR3: CASSLREAGNTIYF

size: NA
V: TRBV4-1
D: NA
J: TRBJ1-1
DNA: TGCGCCAGCAGCCTACCCCGTGGGGGAGGGGACACTGAAGCTTTCTTT
CDR3: CASSLPRGGGDTEAFF

size: NA
V: TRBV5-1
D: NA
J: TRBJ1-2
DNA: TGCGCCAGCAGCTTGGATCCGGCAGTCTTTGCTAACTATGGCTACACCTTC
CDR3: CASSLDPAVFANYGYTF

size: NA
V: TRBV30
D: NA
J: TRBJ2-2
DNA: TGTGCCTGGAGTGTACGAGGGGGCACCGGGGAGCTGTTTTTT
CDR3: CAWSVRGGTGELFF

size: few
V: TRBV19
D: NA
J: TRBJ2-7
DNA: TGTGCCAGTAGTCTTCAGTGGAGCGTTGGGGAGCAGTACTTC
CDR3: CASSLQWSVGEQYF

size: NA
V: TRBV4-1
D: TRBD2
J: TRBJ2-7
DNA: TGCGCCAGCAGCCAACGGACTAGCGGGAGTAGGACGGGCTACGAGCAGTACTTC
CDR3: CASSQRTSGSRTGYEQYF

size: few
V: TRBV7-2
D: NA
J: TRBJ1-1
DNA: TGTGCCAGCAGCCGACGGCCCACTGAAGCTTTCTTT
CDR3: CASSRRPTEAFF

size: many
V: TRBV6-1
D: NA
J: TRBJ2-5
DNA: TGTGCCAGCAGCCCCGGATCGTACCAAGAGACCCAGTACTTC
CDR3: CASSPGSYQETQYF

size: many
V: TRBV11-3
D: TRBD1
J: TRBJ2-7
DNA: TGTGCCAGCAGCTTATGGGCAGGGGGAAACTACGAGCAGTACTTC
CDR3: CASSLWAGGNYEQYF

size: few
V: TRBV6-1
D: TRBD1
J: TRBJ2-5
DNA: TGTGCCAGCAGGAAGACAGGGCAAGAGACCCAGTACTTC
CDR3: CASRKTGQETQYF

size: NA
V: TRBV20-1
D: NA
J: TRBJ2-7
DNA: TGCAGTGCTGAACGGCCCCCGGCGGAGCAGTACTTC
CDR3: CSAERPPAEQYF

size: many
V: TRBV12-3/TRBV12-4
D: NA
J: TRBJ2-7
DNA: TGTGCCAGCAGTCAGGACGGGACCTACGAGCAGTACTTC
CDR3: CASSQDGTYEQYF